Presented here are 30 T cell receptor beta chains from one specimen sequenced in a study of blood T cell repertoires in COVID-19. Assay used: immunoSEQ multiplex PCR; TCRdb lists only in-frame clones, some missing. The data contain approximately 81,000 clones, 91% of them singletons. Sequenced material: peripheral blood. These receptors were taken from a woman aged 45-59 years in a cohort sampled during active COVID-19.

V is TRBV28 and J is TRBJ1-6, with no clear D. The CDR3 contains 16 residues. CDR1 is MDHEN and CDR2 is SYDVKM in the germline V gene. With 1 base removed from V and 2 bases from J, the gap between germline ends came to 9 bases. The DNA for the CDR3 is TGTGCCAGCAGTTTATTGTCAAACACCTATAATTCACCCCTCCACTTT. It translates to CASSLLSNTYNSPLHF. The whole variable domain, filled in from reference TRBV28 and TRBJ1-6, reads DVKVTQSSRYLVKRTGEKVFLECVQDMDHENMFWYRQDPGLGLRLIYFSYDVKMKEKGDIPEGYSVSREKKERFSLILESASTNQTSMYLCASSLLSNTYNSPLHFGNGTRLTVT.

The V and J genes are TRBV7-2 and TRBJ2-1; 8 bases agree with TRBD2. This CDR3 has 15 residues. Germline assignment: CDR1 SGHTA and CDR2 FQGNSA. Trimming took 4 bases from V and 5 from J; bases not matched to a gene: 7. The CDR3 protein is CASSSRLALNNEQFF. CDR3 bases: TGTGCCAGCAGCTCGCGACTAGCGCTAAACAATGAGCAGTTCTTC. Filled out from reference TRBV7-2 and TRBJ2-1, the complete variable domain reads GAGVSQSPSNKVTEKGKDVELRCDPISGHTALYWYRQSLGQGLEFLIYFQGNSAPDKSGLPSDRFSAERTGGSVSTLTIQRTQQEDSAVYLCASSSRLALNNEQFFGPGTRLTVL.

The rearrangement joins TRBV23-1 to TRBJ1-1, with TRBD1 identical over 8 bases. Being an ORF, TRBV23-1 has a function that is uncertain. V lost 7 bases and J lost 5; bases outside the gene matches: 15. The CDR3 spans 16 residues. CDR3 sequence: CASTPRKQGVWTEAFF. The CDR3 DNA follows: TGCGCCAGCACCCCACGGAAACAGGGGGTGTGGACTGAAGCTTTCTTT.

J is TRBJ2-1 and V is TRBV2, with 10 bases that match TRBD2. V trimming: 8 bases; J trimming: 6 bases; junction bases outside the gene matches: 7. The CDR3 totals 14 residues. CDR1 and CDR2 (germline): SNHLY, FYNNEI. CDR3 region: CASRRLAGVNEQFF. The CDR3 region has the DNA TGTGCCAGCCGGCGCCTAGCGGGAGTCAATGAGCAGTTCTTC.

CDR3 residues: CAISTARTSGGNEQFF. The DNA for the CDR3 is TGTGCCATCTCTACGGCGCGGACTAGCGGGGGCAATGAGCAGTTCTTC. This chain links TRBV10-3 with TRBJ2-1, with 13 positions matching TRBD2. The CDR3 sequence is 16 residues long. J gave up 6 bases and V 8 bases, and 10 bases lay outside the gene matches. CDR1 is ENHRY, CDR2 SYGVKD, per germline.

CDR3 sequence: CAWKWGVGDTEAFF. The CDR3 DNA reads as TGTGCCTGGAAGTGGGGGGTGGGCGACACTGAAGCTTTCTTT. The rearrangement links TRBV30 to TRBJ1-1, with D possibly being TRBD1 (5 bases). CDR3 length equals 14 residues. Trimming shortened V by 4 bases and J by 3 bases, and 15 bases separated the two germline ends. Germline V gene sequence: CDR1 GTSNPN, CDR2 SVGIG (reference sequence).

This chain links TRBV9 with TRBJ2-6; 7 positions agree with TRBD1. The CDR3 is 14 residues long. Germline loops: CDR1 SGDLS, CDR2 YYNGEE. The ends lost 3 bases at V and 13 bases at J; junction bases unmatched: 10. The CDR3 nucleotides are TGTGCCAGCAGCGGACAGGGCCCCTATTCAGTCCTGACTTTC. Translated, it gives CASSGQGPYSVLTF.

The CDR3 loop is CASSFQGTSTDTQYF. DNA for the CDR3: TGCGCCAGCAGCTTTCAGGGAACTAGCACAGATACGCAGTATTTT. V usage is TRBV5-1 and J usage is TRBJ2-3; maybe TRBD1 (5 bases). This CDR3 region has 15 residues. Trimming left V 2 bases short and J 0 bases short, with 10 bases between. Per germline, CDR1 SGHRS and CDR2 YFSETQ.

The table lists this clone with a count of one. The gene calls are TRBV30 and TRBJ2-7, with 7 bases that match TRBD1. This CDR3 has 13 residues. V gave up 1 base and J gave up 4 bases; unmatched junction bases: 4. Per the germline V gene, CDR1 is GTSNPN and CDR2 is SVGIG (reference sequence). The CDR3 DNA reads TGTGCCTGGAGTGGAACAGGGGCGTACGAGCAGTACTTC. Its protein product is CAWSGTGAYEQYF.

V gene TRBV4-1 combines with J gene TRBJ1-1, with D maybe TRBD1 (6 bases). Trimming stripped 3 bases from V and 1 base from J, with 15 bases between. Looked up from germline, CDR1 is MGHRA and CDR2 is YSYEKL. The CDR3 is 16 amino acids. This CDR3 reads CASSQGGGESNTEAFF. CDR3 DNA sequence: TGCGCCAGCAGCCAGGGAGGGGGTGAATCGAACACTGAAGCTTTCTTT.

The chain combines TRBV5-6 with TRBJ1-2, with 7 positions matching TRBD1. The CDR3 runs 14 residues. V shed 0 bases, J shed 12 bases, and the junction held 11 bases outside the gene matches. In germline, CDR1 is SGHDT, CDR2 YYEEEE. Here the CDR3 reads CASSLEWDRGSDTF. The DNA for the CDR3 is TGTGCCAGCAGCTTGGAATGGGACAGAGGTTCTGACACCTTC.

The genes are TRBV11-2 and TRBJ2-4; D possibly corresponds to TRBD1 (5 bases). CDR3 length: 17 amino acids. Looked up from germline, CDR1 is SGHAT and CDR2 is FQNNGV. The V end was cut by 0 bases, the J end by 2 bases, with 14 bases between. The CDR3 DNA sequence: TGTGCCAGCAGCTTAGATAGGGGTGTCGGGTCCAAAAACATTCAGTACTTC. Its protein product is CASSLDRGVGSKNIQYF.

The chain carries TRBV3-1 (or the pseudogene TRBV3-2) and TRBJ1-4; 9 nucleotides align to TRBD1. This CDR3 is 16 amino acids long. Germline-derived CDR1 and CDR2 are LGHDT and YNNKEL (reference sequence). Trimming took 10 bases from V and 0 from J; bases not matched to a gene: 9. The CDR3, as DNA: TGTGCCACCATCAGGGGGACAGGGCCAACTAATGAAAAACTGTTTTTT. This translates into CATIRGTGPTNEKLFF.

This clone was detected once. V usage is TRBV3-1 (or the pseudogene TRBV3-2) and J usage is TRBJ2-1; tentatively, D is TRBD1 (5 bases). The V gene's germline CDR1 is LGHDT and CDR2 YNNKEL (reference sequence). V was cut by 5 bases and J by 0 bases, with 11 bases left in between. The CDR3 runs to 15 residues. Written as DNA, the CDR3 is TGTGCCAGCAGCTTGGACACCAGCTCCTACAATGAGCAGTTCTTC. This codes for CASSLDTSSYNEQFF.

The rearrangement links TRBV30 to TRBJ2-5; weak D call: TRBD2 (6 bases). In germline, CDR1 is GTSNPN, CDR2 SVGIG (reference sequence). This CDR3 is built from 12 residues. This CDR3 reads CAYNGRGVTQYF. In nucleotides, the CDR3 is TGTGCTTACAATGGGCGGGGCGTGACCCAGTACTTC.

The chain uses TRBV6-5 and TRBJ1-1; 8 bases agree with TRBD1. Losses at the gene ends were 6 bases for V and 6 bases for J; bases not matched to a gene: 9. The CDR3 length is 14 residues. Germline V gives CDR1 MNHEY, CDR2 SVGAGI. CDR3 amino acids: CASSRQGWGAEAFF. The CDR3 DNA sequence: TGTGCCAGCAGCCGACAGGGGTGGGGGGCTGAAGCTTTCTTT.

The J gene is TRBJ1-2, the V gene TRBV7-2; 7 bases are shared with TRBD1. V trimming: 1 base; J trimming: 4 bases; junction bases outside the gene matches: 6. Per the germline V gene, CDR1 is SGHTA and CDR2 is FQGNSA. CDR3 size: 15 residues. The CDR3 sequence: CASSLVAGGIYGYTF. CDR3 DNA: TGTGCCAGCAGCTTAGTTGCAGGGGGGATCTATGGCTACACCTTC.

The chain combines TRBV27 with TRBJ2-7; 10 nucleotides match TRBD2. With 6 bases clipped from V and 0 bases from J, the junction kept 8 bases outside the gene matches. The CDR3 extends over 16 amino acids. Germline lookup yields CDR1 MNHEY and CDR2 SMNVEV (reference sequence). Written as DNA, the CDR3 is TGTGCCAGCAGCCGAAGACTAGCGGGTAGCTCCTACGAGCAGTACTTC. Protein sequence: CASSRRLAGSSYEQYF.

This rearrangement joins TRBV7-9 to TRBJ2-3, with 9 bases lining up with TRBD2. Germline assignment: CDR1 SEHNR and CDR2 FQNEAQ (reference sequence). The CDR3 has 19 residues. J was trimmed by 3 bases and V by 5 bases; bases with no gene match: 18. The CDR3 nucleotides are TGTGCCAGCAGCAACCCCCAGGTGGGTGGGACTAGCAGAACAGATACGCAGTATTTT. The encoded protein is CASSNPQVGGTSRTDTQYF. Drawing the rest from reference TRBV7-9 and TRBJ2-3, the complete variable domain is DTGVSQNPRHKITKRGQNVTFRCDPISEHNRLYWYRQTLGQGPEFLTYFQNEAQLEKSRLLSDRFSAERPKGSFSTLEIQRTEQGDSAMYLCASSNPQVGGTSRTDTQYFGPGTRLTVL.

The chain links TRBV6-4 to TRBJ2-7; D perhaps matches TRBD2 (6 bases). There are 14 residues in the CDR3. Trimming removed 6 bases from V and 4 bases from J, with 16 bases in between. Germline CDR1 MRHNA, CDR2 SNTAGT. The CDR3 coding sequence is TGTGCCAGCAGCTCGGGGGTCTTGTGGTACGAGCAGTACTTC. Translation gives CASSSGVLWYEQYF.

The CDR3 DNA follows: TGTGCCAGCAGCCAAGATTATTTGGGGGGAGGCACCGGGGAGCTGTTTTTT. Its translation: CASSQDYLGGGTGELFF. The chain employs TRBV3-1 (or the pseudogene TRBV3-2) and TRBJ2-2; D may be TRBD2 (6 bases). Trimming removed 0 bases at V and 4 bases at J, with 15 bases between. The CDR3 consists of 17 residues. Germline-derived CDR1 and CDR2 are LGHDT and YNNKEL (reference sequence).

The CDR3 nucleotides are TGTGCCAGCAGTTCTCTAGCGGGGGCTTCCTACGAGCAGTACTTC. Translation: CASSSLAGASYEQYF. The chain has TRBV28 and TRBJ2-7; TRBD2 matches at 10 bases. The CDR3 length is 15 residues. CDR1 MDHEN and CDR2 SYDVKM come from the germline V gene. Unmatched junction bases numbered 4, after V lost 4 bases and J lost 1 base.

The rearrangement joins TRBV10-3 to TRBJ1-1; 11 bases are a match to TRBD1. Germline CDR1 reads ENHRY; CDR2 reads SYGVKD. CDR3 size: 17 residues. V shed 0 bases and J 5 bases; nucleotides not matched to a gene: 8. This CDR3 reads CAISESGTGGSRTEAFF. CDR3 sequence (DNA): TGTGCCATCAGTGAGTCGGGGACAGGGGGGTCGAGGACTGAAGCTTTCTTT.

This chain links TRBV9 with TRBJ2-7; maybe TRBD2 (6 bases). The germline V gene has CDR1 SGDLS and CDR2 YYNGEE. Trimming left V 9 bases short and J 6 bases short, with 19 bases between. The CDR3 runs to 13 residues. The CDR3: CANQLRGTGEQYF. The CDR3 region has the DNA TGTGCCAACCAACTCCGAGGGACTGGCGAGCAGTACTTC.

V is TRBV11-3 and J is TRBJ2-3; 8 nucleotides match TRBD1. The CDR3 runs 16 residues. The V and J ends lost 0 bases and 9 bases, in that order; junction bases with no gene match: 11. Germline CDR1 SGHNT, CDR2 YENEEA. For the CDR3, the DNA is TGTGCCAGCAGCTTAGAATCCGGGACAGGAATTTCGACGCAGTATTTT. Translated, it gives CASSLESGTGISTQYF.

The chain employs TRBV5-1 and TRBJ1-1; D is possibly TRBD1 (5 bases). Trimming shortened V by 0 bases and J by 8 bases, and 8 bases separated the two germline ends. There are 12 residues in the CDR3. Germline V lookup: CDR1 SGHRS, CDR2 YFSETQ. The CDR3 DNA reads as TGCGCCAGCAGCTTGGTTCAGGGCGAAGCTTTCTTT. It encodes CASSLVQGEAFF.

The chain combines TRBV30 with TRBJ1-6; maybe TRBD1 (6 bases). The V gene lost 1 base and the J gene lost 3 bases, with 16 bases spanning the gap. The germline CDR1 and CDR2 sequences are GTSNPN and SVGIG (reference sequence). This CDR3 has 17 residues. The CDR3 DNA reads as TGTGCCTGGAGTGGGGGTCGGGGACAACACTATAATTCACCCCTCCACTTT. This gives the protein CAWSGGRGQHYNSPLHF.

V and J are TRBV9 and TRBJ2-2; 9 bases are shared with TRBD2. After removal of 4 bases from V and 7 bases from J, the junction contained 14 bases not matched to a gene. CDR1 is SGDLS and CDR2 is YYNGEE in the germline V gene. The CDR3 has 17 residues. The CDR3 DNA reads as TGTGCCAGCAGCCCGACTCGATCCAGACTAGCGGTCGGGGAGCTGTTTTTT. It translates to CASSPTRSRLAVGELFF.

The J gene is TRBJ2-5, the V gene TRBV24-1, with D perhaps matching TRBD1 (7 bases). Germline values: CDR1 KGHDR, CDR2 SFDVKD. V was trimmed by 6 bases and J by 2 bases, leaving 24 bases between them. This CDR3 has 18 residues. The CDR3 coding sequence is TGTGCCACCAGTATCCCACCAGGGGGGACAGCCGAACAAGAGACCCAGTACTTC. It specifies CATSIPPGGTAEQETQYF.

V and J are TRBV7-9 and TRBJ1-1; TRBD1 might be the D (6 bases). Germline loops: CDR1 SEHNR, CDR2 FQNEAQ (reference sequence). Trimming cost V 0 bases and J 4 bases, with 9 bases left between them. This CDR3 comprises 14 residues. The CDR3, as DNA: TGTGCCAGCAGCTTAGCGCAGGGGTTCACTGAAGCTTTCTTT. It is translated as CASSLAQGFTEAFF.